What follows describes a single T cell receptor (beta chain). Its antigen is still unknown. Sequenced by immunoSEQ multiplex PCR; TCRdb stores in-frame clones only, minus some. This sample has approximately 480,000 clones, with about 83% found just once. This sample's treatment: about 20 received Ad26.COV2.S at low or high dose, single or two shots; a few received placebo; per-sample allocation not given. Following the first vaccine or placebo injection, samples were taken on day 63. This specimen belongs to a study of Ad26.COV2.S vaccination and SARS-CoV-2 variants. Study context: Into the muscle, Ad26.COV2.S was dosed once or twice, 56 days apart. Study findings and constraints: Researchers reported similar non-spike TCR breadth in vaccine and placebo recipients. Analyses of TCR breadth and depth may have underestimated total T cell responses.

This CDR3 has 15 residues. Looked up from germline, CDR1 is SGHDT and CDR2 is YYEEEE. Trimming stripped 7 bases from V and 3 bases from J, with 16 bases between. The starting material was peripheral blood, obtained in a trial of Ad26.COV2.S vaccine versus placebo. The chain combines TRBV5-6 with TRBJ1-4; a possible D gene is TRBD1 (5 bases). The sequence was obtained from a person aged 18-65 years who received the Ad26.COV2.S COVID-19 vaccine or a placebo. CDR3 nucleotide sequence: TGTGCCAGCGCCGGGACGTCGGCGGCTAATGAAAAACTGTTTTTT. Residues: CASAGTSAANEKLFF.